This T cell receptor beta chain was recovered during a study of cytomegalovirus exposure and HLA in healthy donors. As for the study in general: Ancestry clustering placed roughly four fifths of under 450 genotyped donors in the Caucasian-associated cluster. Whole-study findings and limits: Owing to their indistinguishability, certain V segments, notably TRBV6-2 and TRBV6-3, were excluded. In an earlier analysis, about 90% or about 30%: the productive usage of most TCR beta V segments.

The PCR contained 60 Vbeta and 13 Jbeta primers. Authors' processing steps: Approximately 12 million of some 80 million unique TCR beta chains were shared, per a later count. TCRdb's copy holds only in-frame clones and misses some; the assay was immunoSEQ multiplex PCR. V and J calls and clone size come straight from that table; D and trimming were deduced from the DNA. Among about 200,000 clones listed, more than 75% were seen once. Notes on this clone: Its antigen is not identified.

CDR3 size: 16 residues. Germline V gene sequence: CDR1 MGHRA, CDR2 YSYEKL. Trimming at V came to 1 base and at J to 0 bases, leaving 4 bases not matched to a gene. The chain has TRBV4-1 and TRBJ2-7; TRBD2 matches at 9 bases. The source material was PBMCs. The receptor comes from a woman between 45 and 60 years old in good health and CMV-seropositive. The CDR3 is CASSQALAGHSYEQYF. The CDR3, as DNA: TGCGCCAGCAGCCAAGCCCTAGCGGGGCACTCCTACGAGCAGTACTTC.